This T cell receptor beta chain was observed in a study of blood T cell repertoires in COVID-19 (dated by TCRdb to about 2020). About the investigation overall: The collaborator samples originated in the United States, Italy and Spain and spanned the acute and convalescent phases of COVID-19. The repertoires were released in a freely available public database intended as a resource for research on the immune response to SARS-CoV-2. The material from the prospective study consisted of cDNA or gDNA derived from T cells, B-cell-depleted T cells, or PBMCs. Where HLA class I and class II types were available, the types were taken from metadata supplied by the sample provider, not from assay-based typing. Nearly every sample came with metadata listing a de-identified subject ID, COVID-19 status, age in years and sex. Samples came from the ongoing ImmuneRACE study (first 160 participants) plus 1,254 subjects from 6 global collaborators. Subjects who had been exposed to COVID-19, were actively infected with it, or had recovered from it provided the deeply sampled blood TCRbeta repertoires that made up the dataset. Broader findings and caveats from the paper: Clinical and demographic metadata were provided uncurated, with the amount varying by source and participant.

The immunoSEQ Assay, a bias-controlled multiplex PCR, was used to amplify TCRbeta CDR3 regions from genomic DNA. In the source study's methods: Within the assay, amplification of reference gene primers was used to estimate how many nucleated cells each sample contained. To quantify the absolute abundance of each unique TCRbeta CDR3 rearrangement, sequence reads were collapsed and filtered. For each sample, productive Simpson clonality was calculated by taking the square root of Simpson's diversity index across productive rearrangements. TCRdb took over this immuneACCESS table, retaining in-frame rearrangements with V and J assigned. Such tables are incomplete; in checked studies, under half of the missing clones stem from an unresolved V gene, and the remainder is unexplained. That table gives V, J and clone size, and the DNA gave D and trimming. For this sample the table gives 250,000 to 300,000 clones, of which under 90% were detected only once. Roughly 2.2% of the sample comes from the top ten.

Whole blood was collected in K2EDTA tubes by collaborating institutions according to the institutions' own protocols. For TCRbeta analysis, collaborators shipped samples in one of three forms: frozen whole blood, isolated PBMCs, or DNA extracted from either of those sample types. The CDR3 goes from the cysteine to the phenylalanine over 15 residues. Of all the DNA, just the CDR3 is kept, 45 bases in frame from base 1. At the junction V is shortened by 0 bases and J by 9 bases, with 15 bases in between. CDR1 and CDR2, per the germline V gene (reference sequence), are GTSNPN and SVGIG. Concerning this clone itself: This receptor's antigen is unknown. Within one base of it there is no much larger clone, and no base qualities were kept.

The sample was peripheral blood. Here the chain combines TRBV30 and TRBJ1-6, with the D segment identity uncertain. The sequence derives from a man aged 45 to 65 with acute or convalescent COVID-19. The CDR3 protein sequence reads: CAWSVYAGLSSPLHF. The DNA is TGTGCCTGGAGTGTATACGCAGGTCTCTCTTCACCCCTCCACTTT.